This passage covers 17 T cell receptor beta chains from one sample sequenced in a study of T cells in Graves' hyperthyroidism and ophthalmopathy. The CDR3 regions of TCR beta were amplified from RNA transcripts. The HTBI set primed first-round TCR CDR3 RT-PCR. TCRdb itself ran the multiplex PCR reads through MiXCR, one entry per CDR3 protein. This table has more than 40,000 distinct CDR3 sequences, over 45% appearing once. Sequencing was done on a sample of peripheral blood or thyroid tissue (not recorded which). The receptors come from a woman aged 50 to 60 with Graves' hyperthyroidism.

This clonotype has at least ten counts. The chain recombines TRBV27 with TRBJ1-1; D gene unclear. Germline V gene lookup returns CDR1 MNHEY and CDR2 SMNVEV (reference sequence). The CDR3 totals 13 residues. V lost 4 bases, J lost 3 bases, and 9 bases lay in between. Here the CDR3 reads CASSSGLYTEAFF. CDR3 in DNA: TGTGCCAGCAGTTCCGGGCTGTACACTGAAGCTTTCTTT.

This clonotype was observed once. CDR3 sequence (DNA): TGTGCCACCAGCAGAACCCGTAGGACAGATACGCAGTATTTT. Translated: CATSRTRRTDTQYF. The chain employs TRBV15 and TRBJ2-3; D remains unclear. Trimming cost V 2 bases and J 3 bases, with 9 bases left between them. This CDR3 contains 14 residues. Germline CDR1 and CDR2: LNHNV and YYDKDF (reference sequence).

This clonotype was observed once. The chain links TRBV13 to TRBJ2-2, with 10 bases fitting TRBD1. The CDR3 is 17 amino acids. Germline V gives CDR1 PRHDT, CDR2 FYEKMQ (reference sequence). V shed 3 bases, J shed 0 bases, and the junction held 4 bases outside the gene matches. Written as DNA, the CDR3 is TGTGCCAGCAGCTTCTCGACAGGGGGCGCGAACACCGGGGAGCTGTTTTTT. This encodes CASSFSTGGANTGELFF.

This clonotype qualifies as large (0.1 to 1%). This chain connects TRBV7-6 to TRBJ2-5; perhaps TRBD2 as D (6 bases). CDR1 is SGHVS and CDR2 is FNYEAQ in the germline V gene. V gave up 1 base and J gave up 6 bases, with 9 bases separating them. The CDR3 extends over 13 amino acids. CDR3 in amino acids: CASSLVAVKTQYF. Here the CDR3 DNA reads TGTGCCAGCAGCTTAGTAGCGGTGAAGACCCAGTACTTC.

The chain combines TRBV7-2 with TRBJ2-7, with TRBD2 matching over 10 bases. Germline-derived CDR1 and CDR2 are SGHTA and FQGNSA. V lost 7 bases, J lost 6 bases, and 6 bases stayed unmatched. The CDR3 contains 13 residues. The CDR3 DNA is TGTGCCAGCAAAACACTAGCGGGAAGCGAGCAGTACTTC. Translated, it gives CASKTLAGSEQYF.

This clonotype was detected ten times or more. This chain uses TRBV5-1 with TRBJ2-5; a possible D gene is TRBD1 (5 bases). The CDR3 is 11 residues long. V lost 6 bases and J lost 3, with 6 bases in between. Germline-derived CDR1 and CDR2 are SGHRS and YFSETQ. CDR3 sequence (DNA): TGCGCCAGCAAAGGGGAAGAGACCCAGTACTTC. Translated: CASKGEETQYF.

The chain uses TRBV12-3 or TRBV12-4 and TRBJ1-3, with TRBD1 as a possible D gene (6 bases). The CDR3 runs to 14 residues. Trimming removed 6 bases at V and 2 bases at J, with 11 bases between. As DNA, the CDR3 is TGTGCCAGCAGGTTACCAGGGGCTGGAAACACCATATATTTT. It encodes CASRLPGAGNTIYF.

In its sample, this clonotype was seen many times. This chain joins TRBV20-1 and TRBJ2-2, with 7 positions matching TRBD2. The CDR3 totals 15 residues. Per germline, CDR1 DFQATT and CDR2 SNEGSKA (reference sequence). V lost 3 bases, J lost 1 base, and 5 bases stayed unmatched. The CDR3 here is CSASRAGVNTGELFF. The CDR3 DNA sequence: TGCAGTGCTAGTCGGGCGGGAGTGAACACCGGGGAGCTGTTTTTT.

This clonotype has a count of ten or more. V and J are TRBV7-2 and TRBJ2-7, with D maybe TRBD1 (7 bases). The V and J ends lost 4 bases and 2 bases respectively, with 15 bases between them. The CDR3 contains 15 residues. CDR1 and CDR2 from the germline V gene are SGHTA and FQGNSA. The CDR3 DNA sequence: TGTGCCAGCAGCTCGAGGGGGGACAGTCCCTACGAGCAGTACTTC. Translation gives CASSSRGDSPYEQYF.

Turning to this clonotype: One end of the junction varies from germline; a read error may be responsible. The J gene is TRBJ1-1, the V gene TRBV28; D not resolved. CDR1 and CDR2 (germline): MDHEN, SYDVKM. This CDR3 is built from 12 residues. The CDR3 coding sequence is TGTGCCAGCAGCCAAGGTCACACTGAAGCCCTCTTT. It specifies CASSQGHTEALF.

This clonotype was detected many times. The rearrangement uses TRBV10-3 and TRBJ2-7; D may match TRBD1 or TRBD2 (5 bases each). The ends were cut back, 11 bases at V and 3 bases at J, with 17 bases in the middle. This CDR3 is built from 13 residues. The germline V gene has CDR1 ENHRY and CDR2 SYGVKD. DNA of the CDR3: TGTGCCGCCTCCGGCGGTGGGGGCTACGAGCAGTACTTC. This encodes CAASGGGGYEQYF.

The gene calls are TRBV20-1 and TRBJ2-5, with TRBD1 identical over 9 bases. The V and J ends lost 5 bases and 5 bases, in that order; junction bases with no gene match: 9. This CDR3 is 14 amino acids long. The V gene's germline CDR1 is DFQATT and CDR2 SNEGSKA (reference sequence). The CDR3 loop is CSAPLDRGIETQYF. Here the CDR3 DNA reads TGCAGTGCTCCACTCGACAGGGGGATTGAGACCCAGTACTTC.

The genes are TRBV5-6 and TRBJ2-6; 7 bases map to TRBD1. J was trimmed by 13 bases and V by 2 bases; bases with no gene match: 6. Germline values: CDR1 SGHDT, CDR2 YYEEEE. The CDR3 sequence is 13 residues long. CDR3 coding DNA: TGTGCCAGCAGCTTAGCCGGGACAGAGGTCCTGACTTTC. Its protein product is CASSLAGTEVLTF. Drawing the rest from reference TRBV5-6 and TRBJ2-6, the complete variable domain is DAGVTQSPTHLIKTRGQQVTLRCSPKSGHDTVSWYQQALGQGPQFIFQYYEEEERQRGNFPDRFSGHQFPNYSSELNVNALLLGDSALYLCASSLAGTEVLTFGAGSRLTVL.

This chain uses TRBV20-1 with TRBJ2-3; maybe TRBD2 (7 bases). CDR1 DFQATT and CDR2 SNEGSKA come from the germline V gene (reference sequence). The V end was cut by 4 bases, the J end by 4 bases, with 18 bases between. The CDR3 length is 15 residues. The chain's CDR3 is CSATGGQHEADTQYF. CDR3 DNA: TGCAGTGCTACCGGGGGGCAACATGAGGCAGATACGCAGTATTTT.

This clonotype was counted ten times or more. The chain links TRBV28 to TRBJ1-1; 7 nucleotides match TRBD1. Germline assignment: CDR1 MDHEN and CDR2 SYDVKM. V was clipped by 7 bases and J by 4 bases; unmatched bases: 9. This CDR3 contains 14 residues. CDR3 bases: TGTGCCAGCAAAACCCGACAGGGATCCACTGAAGCTTTCTTT. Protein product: CASKTRQGSTEAFF.

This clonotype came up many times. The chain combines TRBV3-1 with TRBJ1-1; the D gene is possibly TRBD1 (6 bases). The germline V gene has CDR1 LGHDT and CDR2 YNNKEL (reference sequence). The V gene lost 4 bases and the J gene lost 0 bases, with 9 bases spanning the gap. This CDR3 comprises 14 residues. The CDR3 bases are TGTGCCAGCAGCCGACAGGACATGAACACTGAAGCTTTCTTT. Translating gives CASSRQDMNTEAFF. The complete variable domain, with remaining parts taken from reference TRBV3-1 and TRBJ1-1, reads DTAVSQTPKYLVTQMGNDKSIKCEQNLGHDTMYWYKQDSKKFLKIMFSYNNKELIINETVPNRFSPKSPDKAHLNLHINSLELGDSAVYFCASSRQDMNTEAFFGQGTRLTVV.

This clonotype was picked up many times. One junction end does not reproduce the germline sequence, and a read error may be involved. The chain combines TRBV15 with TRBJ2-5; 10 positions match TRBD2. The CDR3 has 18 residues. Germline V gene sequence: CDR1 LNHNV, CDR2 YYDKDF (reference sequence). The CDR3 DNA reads TGTGCCACCAGCAGAGATCAGGGGTCTAGCGGGAGCGAAGATACCCAGTACTTC. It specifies CATSRDQGSSGSEDTQYF. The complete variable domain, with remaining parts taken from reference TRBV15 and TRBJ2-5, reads DAMVIQNPRYQVTQFGKPVTLSCSQTLNHNVMYWYQQKSSQAPKLLFHYYDKDFNNEADTPDNFQSRRPNTSFCFLDIRSPGLGDTAMYLCATSRDQGSSGSEDTQYFGPGTRLLVL.